These 10 T cell receptor beta chains were sequenced from one sample in a study of cytomegalovirus exposure and HLA in healthy donors (dated by TCRdb to about 2017). The method was the immunoSEQ multiplex PCR assay. The multiplex PCR relied on a mix of 60 forward primers for TCR Vbeta segments and 13 reverse primers for TCR Jbeta segments. What TCRdb holds here is the immuneACCESS table cut down to in-frame rearrangements. Part of the clones is not present; checked against another copy, under half of the missing clones reflect an unresolved V gene, and the others are unexplained. The sample table lists about 150,000 clones, more than 75% of them with a count of one. The ten largest clones add up to about 2.4% of the sample. The material sequenced was PBMCs. Receptors were obtained from a woman between 18 and 29 years old in good health and CMV-seronegative.

V is TRBV2 and J is TRBJ2-5, with 7 positions matching TRBD2. Per germline, CDR1 SNHLY and CDR2 FYNNEI. The CDR3 has 15 residues. V gave up 3 bases and J gave up 3 bases; unmatched junction bases: 7. This chain's CDR3 is CASSDLTSEEETQYF. CDR3 nucleotides: TGTGCCAGCAGTGATCTTACTAGCGAAGAAGAGACCCAGTACTTC.

The chain couples TRBV10-1 to TRBJ2-1, with D tentatively TRBD1 (6 bases). The CDR3 sequence is 15 residues long. V lost 3 bases, J lost 7 bases, and 16 bases lay in between. The germline CDR1 and CDR2 sequences are WNHNN and SYGVQD (reference sequence). CDR3 residues: CASSEPYAGENEQFF. In nucleotides, the CDR3 is TGCGCCAGCAGTGAACCGTACGCAGGGGAAAATGAGCAGTTCTTC.

This rearrangement joins TRBV7-6 to TRBJ2-3; 14 nucleotides agree with TRBD2. J gave up 4 bases and V 1 base, and 7 bases lay outside the gene matches. The CDR3 length is 18 residues. CDR1 is SGHVS and CDR2 is FNYEAQ in the germline V gene. The CDR3 is CASSLGPRLAGGPDTQYF. The CDR3 nucleotides read TGTGCCAGCAGCTTAGGTCCCAGACTAGCGGGAGGGCCAGATACGCAGTATTTT.

CDR3 region: CAISGAGFDYGYTF. CDR3 DNA: TGTGCCATCAGTGGGGCAGGTTTTGACTATGGCTACACCTTC. The chain couples TRBV10-3 to TRBJ1-2; D ambiguous. The CDR3 has 14 amino acids. Germline V gene data show CDR1 as ENHRY and CDR2 as SYGVKD. Between the trimmed V and J ends, which lost 4 bases and 3 bases, there was a span of 12 bases.

The chain links TRBV9 to TRBJ2-5; D is unclear. The CDR3 contains 12 residues. V gave up 3 bases and J gave up 5 bases, with 8 bases separating them. Germline V gene sequence: CDR1 SGDLS, CDR2 YYNGEE. This CDR3 reads CASSDEEETQYF. The CDR3 coding sequence is TGTGCCAGCAGCGACGAGGAGGAGACCCAGTACTTC.

This rearrangement joins TRBV7-2 to TRBJ2-5, with 14 positions matching TRBD2. The V gene's germline CDR1 is SGHTA and CDR2 FQGNSA. V shed 5 bases and J 1 base; nucleotides not matched to a gene: 3. This CDR3 comprises 16 residues. The CDR3, as DNA: TGTGCCAGCAGCCCTGGACTAGCGGGAGGCCAAGAGACCCAGTACTTC. Translated: CASSPGLAGGQETQYF.

The V and J genes are TRBV15 and TRBJ2-1; TRBD2 matches at 9 bases. The CDR3 covers 15 residues. V lost 1 base to trimming and J lost 5 bases; unmatched junction nucleotides: 3. The germline CDR1 and CDR2 sequences are LNHNV and YYDKDF (reference sequence). CDR3 in DNA: TGTGCCACCAGCAGAGGACTAGCGGCGGACAATGAGCAGTTCTTC. Its protein product is CATSRGLAADNEQFF.

The chain joins TRBV19 to TRBJ1-1, with D maybe TRBD1 (5 bases). Trimming left V 6 bases short and J 4 bases short, with 15 bases between. The germline V gene encodes CDR1 LNHDA and CDR2 SQIVND (reference sequence). The CDR3 spans 14 residues. CDR3 coding DNA: TGTGCCAGTAGCCCTCGGGGGAGGGCCACTGAAGCTTTCTTT. Protein: CASSPRGRATEAFF.

This rearrangement joins TRBV6-5 to TRBJ2-5; 9 bases line up with TRBD2. The J call may be mistaken, given a closer DNA end match to TRBJ2-7. Germline V gene sequence: CDR1 MNHEY, CDR2 SVGAGI. CDR3 length: 13 amino acids. The DNA of the CDR3 is TGTGCCTCTCGCGGGAGGGGGGTCCACGAGCAGTACTTC. Protein: CASRGRGVHEQYF.

This clone appeared a few times. The chain combines TRBV6-1 with TRBJ2-7, with 7 bases that match TRBD1. CDR1 MNHNS and CDR2 SASEGT come from the germline V gene. There are 16 residues in the CDR3. After removal of 4 bases from V and 3 bases from J, the junction contained 12 bases not matched to a gene. The CDR3 sequence is CASSGVGTAIHYEQYF. The CDR3 DNA follows: TGTGCCAGCAGTGGGGTGGGGACAGCAATACACTACGAGCAGTACTTC.